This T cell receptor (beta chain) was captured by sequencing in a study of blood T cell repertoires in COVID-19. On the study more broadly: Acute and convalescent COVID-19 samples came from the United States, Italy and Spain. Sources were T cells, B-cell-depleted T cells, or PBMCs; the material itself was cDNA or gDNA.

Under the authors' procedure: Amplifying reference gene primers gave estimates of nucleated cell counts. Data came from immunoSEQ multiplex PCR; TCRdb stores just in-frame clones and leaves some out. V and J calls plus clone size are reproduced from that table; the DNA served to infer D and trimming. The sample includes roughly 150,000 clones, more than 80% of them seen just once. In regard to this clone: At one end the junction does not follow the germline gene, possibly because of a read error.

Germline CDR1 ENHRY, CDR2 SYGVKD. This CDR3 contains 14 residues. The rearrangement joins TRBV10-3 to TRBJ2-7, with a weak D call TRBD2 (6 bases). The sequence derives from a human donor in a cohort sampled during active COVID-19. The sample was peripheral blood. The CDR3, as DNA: TGTACCATCAGGGCCGGGACTCGGACCTCCGAGCAGTACTTC. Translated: CTIRAGTRTSEQYF.